A single sample is the source of the 31 T cell receptor beta chains below, sequenced in a study of shared clonotypes between healthy human individuals. The naive CD8 population came from CD45RO-negative cells selected for CCR7, without terminally differentiated effector memory CD45RA+ cells. TCRdb's copy holds only in-frame clones and misses some; the assay was immunoSEQ multiplex PCR. The sample includes some 2 million clones, approximately 95% of them seen just once. Material: naive CD8+ T cells sorted from blood. These receptors originate from a man aged 18-30 years in good health.

This chain links TRBV7-9 with TRBJ2-5; 8 nucleotides align to TRBD2. This CDR3 has 14 amino acids. Trimming cost V 1 base and J 5 bases; bases outside gene matches: 3. The germline V gene has CDR1 SEHNR and CDR2 FQNEAQ (reference sequence). CDR3 loop: CASSLVREDETQYF. The DNA of the CDR3 is TGTGCCAGCAGCTTAGTGCGGGAGGATGAGACCCAGTACTTC.

A few counts support this clone. This sequence joins TRBV6-6 and TRBJ2-7, with D perhaps matching TRBD2 (7 bases). The CDR3 runs to 13 residues. Germline V gives CDR1 MNHNY, CDR2 SVGAGI (reference sequence). V lost 7 bases and J lost 7, with 17 bases in between. The CDR3 DNA reads TGTGCCAGCATAGGGGGAGGGAGGGAAGAGCAGTACTTC. Protein product: CASIGGGREEQYF.

This chain connects TRBV27 to TRBJ2-7; 9 bases are shared with TRBD1. The CDR3 length is 17 residues. J was trimmed by 4 bases and V by 3 bases; bases with no gene match: 13. Germline CDR1 reads MNHEY; CDR2 reads SMNVEV (reference sequence). CDR3 sequence: CASSFISPGTGIYEQYF. The CDR3 DNA follows: TGTGCCAGCAGTTTTATCTCCCCCGGGACAGGGATTTACGAGCAGTACTTC.

The CDR3 nucleotides read TGTGCCAGCAGCTTAACGGTAGACACTGAAGCTTTCTTT. Encoded protein: CASSLTVDTEAFF. The chain uses TRBV7-9 and TRBJ1-1; D is ambiguous. The germline V gene encodes CDR1 SEHNR and CDR2 FQNEAQ (reference sequence). There are 13 residues in the CDR3. V was pared by 2 bases and J by 3 bases, with 7 bases between. The complete variable domain, with remaining parts taken from reference TRBV7-9 and TRBJ1-1, reads DTGVSQNPRHKITKRGQNVTFRCDPISEHNRLYWYRQTLGQGPEFLTYFQNEAQLEKSRLLSDRFSAERPKGSFSTLEIQRTEQGDSAMYLCASSLTVDTEAFFGQGTRLTVV.

This clone was recorded once. The V call is TRBV21-1, the J call TRBJ1-2; the D call of TRBD1 is as the table states it, not checked on the DNA. TRBV21-1 is classified as a pseudogene. The length of the CDR3 is 15 residues. The CDR3 DNA sequence: TGTGCCAGCAGCAAAGGTTGGGGCAGGATCTATGGCTACACCTTC. Its translation is CASSKGWGRIYGYTF.

The gene calls are TRBV6-1 and TRBJ1-6, with unresolved D. This CDR3 contains 11 residues. V lost 3 bases to trimming and J lost 10 bases, with 4 bases between them. Looked up from germline, CDR1 is MNHNS and CDR2 is SASEGT. For the CDR3, the DNA is TGTGCCAGCAGTGACGAGTCACCCCTCCACTTT. It specifies CASSDESPLHF.

The chain combines TRBV6-5 with TRBJ2-4; 7 bases line up with TRBD2. CDR1 and CDR2 (germline): MNHEY, SVGAGI. The V segment lost 6 bases and the J segment 4 bases; nucleotides outside the gene matches: 6. This CDR3 region has 14 residues. CDR3 sequence (DNA): TGTGCCAGCAGGTGGGAGGGTCTAAAAAACATTCAGTACTTC. As protein: CASRWEGLKNIQYF.

Written as DNA, the CDR3 is TGCGCCAGCAGCCAAGATTGGGGGCAGACCTACGAGCAGTACTTC. It encodes CASSQDWGQTYEQYF. The chain employs TRBV4-1 and TRBJ2-7, with D possibly TRBD1 on 6 matching bases. The germline V gene encodes CDR1 MGHRA and CDR2 YSYEKL. The CDR3 spans 15 residues. Trimming removed 0 bases from V and 2 bases from J, with 11 bases in between.

The rearrangement links TRBV6-5 to TRBJ1-2; unclear D gene. Trimming removed 7 bases at V and 8 bases at J, with 17 bases between. CDR1 MNHEY and CDR2 SVGAGI come from the germline V gene. This CDR3 spans 13 amino acids. The CDR3 loop reads CASTGSSGIGYTF. Here the CDR3 DNA reads TGTGCCAGCACCGGATCTTCGGGAATCGGCTACACCTTC.

V and J are TRBV7-3 and TRBJ1-3; D is unresolved. This CDR3 has 15 amino acids. Trimming cost V 4 bases and J 1 base, with 11 bases left between them. Germline V gives CDR1 SGHTA, CDR2 FQGTGA. As DNA, the CDR3 is TGTGCCAGCAGCTCGGCGGCAGATTCTGGAAACACCATATATTTT. This encodes CASSSAADSGNTIYF.

The chain carries TRBV20-1 and TRBJ2-3; D gene ambiguous. The CDR3 length is 11 residues. V was cut by 3 bases and J by 6 bases, with 7 bases left in between. Germline V gene sequence: CDR1 DFQATT, CDR2 SNEGSKA (reference sequence). In nucleotides, the CDR3 is TGCAGTGCTAGGGCCGGGGATACGCAGTATTTT. Translated: CSARAGDTQYF.

The chain carries TRBV7-2 and TRBJ1-5; D ambiguous. The CDR3 is made up of 14 amino acids. The V gene's germline CDR1 is SGHTA and CDR2 FQGNSA. V lost 6 bases to trimming and J lost 2 bases, with 11 bases between them. CDR3 DNA sequence: TGTGCCAGCAGATTAACAGAGGGCAATCAGCCCCAGCATTTT. Amino acid sequence: CASRLTEGNQPQHF.

The CDR3 is CASSQITGGKGSPLHF. CDR3 bases: TGCGCCAGCAGCCAAATAACAGGGGGCAAGGGCTCACCCCTCCACTTT. V usage is TRBV4-1 and J usage is TRBJ1-6; 9 bases are shared with TRBD1. Germline V lookup: CDR1 MGHRA, CDR2 YSYEKL. V lost 2 bases, J lost 10 bases, and 9 bases stayed unmatched. This CDR3 has 16 residues.

The table lists this clone with a count of one. This chain joins TRBV5-1 and TRBJ1-1, with D uncertain. Trimming stripped 0 bases from V and 5 bases from J, with 11 bases between. Per the germline V gene, CDR1 is SGHRS and CDR2 is YFSETQ. There are 14 residues in the CDR3. The CDR3 here is CASSLDGEGTEAFF. Here the CDR3 DNA reads TGCGCCAGCAGCTTGGACGGAGAAGGTACTGAAGCTTTCTTT.

The gene calls are TRBV7-8 and TRBJ1-2; D is unclear. V was shortened by 1 base and J by 8 bases, with 8 bases between the two germline ends. From germline, CDR1 is SGHVS and CDR2 FQNEAQ. This CDR3 comprises 12 residues. The CDR3 sequence is CASSLGGWGYTF. The CDR3, as DNA: TGTGCCAGCAGCTTAGGGGGTTGGGGCTACACCTTC.

The chain is built from TRBV29-1 and TRBJ2-7; 8 nucleotides match TRBD1. The germline gives CDR1 SQVTM, CDR2 ANQGSEA. The CDR3 has 13 amino acids. The junction had 8 bases not matched to a gene; V was cut back by 7 bases and J by 3 bases. CDR3 region: CSAGTGGRYEQYF. The CDR3 nucleotides are TGCAGCGCCGGGACAGGAGGGCGCTACGAGCAGTACTTC.

The chain combines TRBV11-2 with TRBJ1-3, with unresolved D. Trimming took off 4 bases at V and 0 bases at J, with 13 bases between the two ends. This CDR3 has 16 amino acids. Germline CDR1 and CDR2: SGHAT and FQNNGV. This chain's CDR3 is CASSWVTGLSGNTIYF. The CDR3 DNA follows: TGTGCCAGCAGCTGGGTAACCGGGCTCTCTGGAAACACCATATATTTT.

This chain uses TRBV9 with TRBJ2-3; D not certain. V was clipped by 0 bases and J by 2 bases, with 19 bases between them. Germline CDR1 reads SGDLS; CDR2 reads YYNGEE. The length of the CDR3 is 18 residues. The CDR3 bases are TGTGCCAGCAGCGTAGCGGCAGTTCAACCGCACTACACAGATACGCAGTATTTT. It yields the protein CASSVAAVQPHYTDTQYF.

As concerns this clone: At the DNA level, this CDR3 is encoded by other sequences in the same sample as well. The chain links TRBV7-9 to TRBJ1-1; D remains ambiguous. Germline-derived CDR1 and CDR2 are SEHNR and FQNEAQ (reference sequence). The V and J ends lost 3 bases and 11 bases respectively, with 10 bases between them. CDR3 size: 11 residues. Here the CDR3 DNA reads TGTGCCAGCAGCTTGGAAACGGAGGCTTTCTTT. This codes for CASSLETEAFF.

The J gene is TRBJ1-2, the V gene TRBV5-1; a possible D gene is TRBD1 (5 bases). Germline V lookup: CDR1 SGHRS, CDR2 YFSETQ. The CDR3 contains 16 residues. The ends were cut back, 3 bases at V and 3 bases at J, with 18 bases in the middle. This CDR3 is CASSSRTGEGHYGYTF. The DNA of the CDR3 is TGCGCCAGCAGCTCCCGCACGGGGGAGGGACACTATGGCTACACCTTC.

The chain employs TRBV6-1 and TRBJ2-3; perhaps TRBD2 as D (7 bases). Trimming left V 4 bases short and J 3 bases short, with 20 bases between. From germline, CDR1 is MNHNS and CDR2 SASEGT. This CDR3 contains 17 residues. The CDR3 loop is CASSAFRGGKGTDTQYF. CDR3 sequence (DNA): TGTGCCAGCAGTGCCTTTAGGGGGGGTAAAGGAACAGATACGCAGTATTTT.

V and J are TRBV23-1 and TRBJ1-1; 9 nucleotides agree with TRBD1. TRBV23-1 is assigned to the ORF class and has an uncertain function. J lost 1 base, V lost 4 bases, and 4 bases had no gene match. This CDR3 spans 15 amino acids. This CDR3 reads CASSPDRGRNTEAFF. Here the CDR3 DNA reads TGCGCCAGCAGTCCCGACAGGGGGAGGAACACTGAAGCTTTCTTT.

V is TRBV19 and J is TRBJ1-2; D might be TRBD1 (5 bases). Trimming shortened V by 5 bases and J by 6 bases, and 22 bases separated the two germline ends. The CDR3 runs 16 residues. Germline assignment: CDR1 LNHDA and CDR2 SQIVND (reference sequence). This chain's CDR3 is CASSWGVGYITDGYTF. CDR3 nucleotides: TGTGCCAGTAGTTGGGGCGTGGGGTATATTACGGATGGCTACACCTTC. Together with reference TRBV19 and TRBJ1-2, the CDR3 gives the full variable domain: DGGITQSPKYLFRKEGQNVTLSCEQNLNHDAMYWYRQDPGQGLRLIYYSQIVNDFQKGDIAEGYSVSREKKESFPLTVTSAQKNPTAFYLCASSWGVGYITDGYTFGSGTRLTVV.

V usage is TRBV11-2 and J usage is TRBJ2-7, with 11 positions matching TRBD2. Germline V gene data show CDR1 as SGHAT and CDR2 as FQNNGV. J lost 3 bases, V lost 5 bases, and 6 bases had no gene match. The CDR3 contains 15 residues. The CDR3 here is CASSPPGLADYEQYF. The CDR3 DNA is TGTGCCAGCAGCCCGCCGGGACTAGCGGACTACGAGCAGTACTTC.

This clone came up a few times. The J gene is TRBJ2-2, the V gene TRBV6-5; tentative D call: TRBD1 (5 bases). The CDR3 length is 13 residues. Trimming cost V 7 bases and J 1 base, with 7 bases left between them. Germline-derived CDR1 and CDR2 are MNHEY and SVGAGI. The CDR3 here is CASNRRNTGELFF. Written as DNA, the CDR3 is TGTGCCAGCAACAGGCGGAACACCGGGGAGCTGTTTTTT.

The V gene is TRBV4-1, the J gene TRBJ1-1; perhaps TRBD1 as D (5 bases). This CDR3 has 15 amino acids. CDR1 is MGHRA, CDR2 YSYEKL, per germline. V gave up 3 bases and J gave up 3 bases, with 14 bases separating them. CDR3 loop: CASSQKRGRDTEAFF. In nucleotides, the CDR3 is TGCGCCAGCAGCCAGAAGAGGGGTAGGGACACTGAAGCTTTCTTT.

Concerning this clone itself: The CDR3 does not end in the conserved phenylalanine or tryptophan, so this is likely a read error. The gene calls are TRBV6-1 and TRBJ1-1; no definite D call. CDR1 MNHNS and CDR2 SASEGT come from the germline V gene. CDR3 length equals 15 residues. Trimming left V 4 bases short and J 1 base short, with 13 bases between. The CDR3 sequence: CASSGLEMANTEAFL. The CDR3 DNA follows: TGTGCCAGCAGTGGACTGGAGATGGCGAACACTGAAGCTTTCCTT.

The chain combines TRBV5-6 with TRBJ2-5, with a weak D call TRBD1 (6 bases). The CDR3 is 15 amino acids. Germline-derived CDR1 and CDR2 are SGHDT and YYEEEE. Trimming took off 3 bases at V and 2 bases at J, with 14 bases between the two ends. The chain's CDR3 is CASSWMTGGQETQYF. CDR3 sequence (DNA): TGTGCCAGCAGCTGGATGACAGGAGGACAAGAGACCCAGTACTTC.

This clone was recorded only once. The chain has TRBV5-6 and TRBJ2-7; D remains unclear. Germline V lookup: CDR1 SGHDT, CDR2 YYEEEE. The CDR3 is 13 amino acids. V was pared by 0 bases and J by 9 bases, with 13 bases between. CDR3 bases: TGTGCCAGCAGCTTGGAAGGCGAATCTAGGCAGTACTTC. This encodes CASSLEGESRQYF.

V gene TRBV7-9 combines with J gene TRBJ2-7; D gene unclear. Germline loops: CDR1 SEHNR, CDR2 FQNEAQ (reference sequence). Trimming removed 4 bases from V and 1 base from J, with 14 bases in between. CDR3 length: 15 amino acids. The CDR3 protein is CASSSPGSPSYEQYF. Written as DNA, the CDR3 is TGTGCCAGCAGCTCCCCCGGGTCACCGTCCTACGAGCAGTACTTC.

Turning to this clone: The same CDR3 can be traced to other DNA sequences in this sample. The chain is built from TRBV19 and TRBJ2-5; TRBD1 or TRBD2 may be the D gene (5 bases each). V was shortened by 2 bases and J by 1 base, with 8 bases between the two germline ends. The CDR3 extends over 14 amino acids. Germline values: CDR1 LNHDA, CDR2 SQIVND (reference sequence). The CDR3 sequence: CASSILGTQETQYF. DNA for the CDR3: TGTGCCAGTAGTATATTAGGGACCCAAGAGACCCAGTACTTC.